This is a list of T cell receptor beta chains from one sample in a study of metastatic and nonmetastatic thyroid tumors. TCRdb re-called clones via MiXCR from the PCR reads. The repertoire holds 3,500 to 5,000 clones, with roughly a third as singletons. Input material: adjacent normal tissue. Source of these receptors: a male donor with papillary thyroid cancer or a benign thyroid nodule (not recorded which). Some clones in this sample may be carry-over from other donors' samples. Each CDR3 is given with its conserved first and last residue. Expanded clones are given a class, and other clones once, few, many or no size at all.

CDR3 protein: CSARGSGGGGDTQYF
clone size: -
J gene: TRBJ2-3
V gene: TRBV20-1
CDR3 length: 15

CDR3 protein: CAIRGLIGDTQYF
clone size: few
J gene: TRBJ2-3
V gene: TRBV10-3
CDR3 length: 13

CDR3 protein: CASSPPGQGARYEQYF
clone size: -
J gene: TRBJ2-7
V gene: TRBV7-8
CDR3 length: 16

CDR3 protein: CASSMPGLGMLGSNTGELFF
clone size: -
J gene: TRBJ2-2
V gene: TRBV19
CDR3 length: 20

CDR3 protein: CASSLAAQSNTGELFF
clone size: -
J gene: TRBJ2-2
V gene: TRBV7-3
CDR3 length: 16

CDR3 protein: CASSPPERLTDTQYF
clone size: few
J gene: TRBJ2-3
V gene: TRBV28
CDR3 length: 15

CDR3 protein: CASNSRQGINDDQFF
clone size: few
J gene: TRBJ2-1
V gene: TRBV7-3
CDR3 length: 15

CDR3 protein: CSARITKDRGRMNTEAFF
clone size: few
J gene: TRBJ1-1
V gene: TRBV20-1
CDR3 length: 18

CDR3 protein: CSARDLMRGPNTGELFF
clone size: -
J gene: TRBJ2-2
V gene: TRBV20-1
CDR3 length: 17

CDR3 protein: CSAVRQGELNQPQHF
clone size: -
J gene: TRBJ1-5
V gene: TRBV20-1
CDR3 length: 15

CDR3 protein: CASSFWTGDNEQFF
clone size: large
J gene: TRBJ2-1
V gene: TRBV12-3/TRBV12-4
CDR3 length: 14

CDR3 protein: CASSLQGTHYTF
clone size: -
J gene: TRBJ1-2
V gene: TRBV6-2/TRBV6-3
CDR3 length: 12

CDR3 protein: CASSSHNNGAYGYTF
clone size: -
J gene: TRBJ1-2
V gene: TRBV5-4
CDR3 length: 15